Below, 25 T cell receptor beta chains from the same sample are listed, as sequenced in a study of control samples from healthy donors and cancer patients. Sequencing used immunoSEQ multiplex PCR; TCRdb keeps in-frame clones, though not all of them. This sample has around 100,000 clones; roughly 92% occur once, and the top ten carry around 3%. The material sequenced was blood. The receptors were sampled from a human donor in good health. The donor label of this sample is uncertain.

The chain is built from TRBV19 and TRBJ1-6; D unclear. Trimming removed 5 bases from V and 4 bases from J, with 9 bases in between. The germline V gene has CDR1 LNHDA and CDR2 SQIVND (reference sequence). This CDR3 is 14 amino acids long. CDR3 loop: CASSENYYNSPLHF. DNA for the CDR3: TGTGCCAGTAGTGAAAACTATTATAATTCACCCCTCCACTTT. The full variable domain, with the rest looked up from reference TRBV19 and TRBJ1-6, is DGGITQSPKYLFRKEGQNVTLSCEQNLNHDAMYWYRQDPGQGLRLIYYSQIVNDFQKGDIAEGYSVSREKKESFPLTVTSAQKNPTAFYLCASSENYYNSPLHFGNGTRLTVT.

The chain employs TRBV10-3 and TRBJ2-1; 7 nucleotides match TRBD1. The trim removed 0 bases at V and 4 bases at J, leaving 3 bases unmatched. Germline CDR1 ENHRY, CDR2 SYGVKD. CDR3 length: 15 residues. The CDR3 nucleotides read TGTGCCATCAGTGAGTCACAGGGGCTTTACAATGAGCAGTTCTTC. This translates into CAISESQGLYNEQFF.

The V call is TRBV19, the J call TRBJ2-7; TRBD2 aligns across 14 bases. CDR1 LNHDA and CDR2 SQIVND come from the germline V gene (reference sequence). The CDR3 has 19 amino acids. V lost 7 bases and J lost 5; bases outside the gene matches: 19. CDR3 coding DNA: TGTGCCAGTACTCCCTACCACGGGGGACTAGCGGGGGCCATTGACGAGCAGTACTTC. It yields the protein CASTPYHGGLAGAIDEQYF. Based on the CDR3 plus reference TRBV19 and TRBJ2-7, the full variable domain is DGGITQSPKYLFRKEGQNVTLSCEQNLNHDAMYWYRQDPGQGLRLIYYSQIVNDFQKGDIAEGYSVSREKKESFPLTVTSAQKNPTAFYLCASTPYHGGLAGAIDEQYFGPGTRLTVT.

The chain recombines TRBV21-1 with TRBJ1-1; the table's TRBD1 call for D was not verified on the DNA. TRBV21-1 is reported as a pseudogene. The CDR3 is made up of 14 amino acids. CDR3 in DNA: TGTGCCAGCAGCAGTCCGGGACAGGGGTCTGAAGCTTTCTTT. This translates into CASSSPGQGSEAFF.

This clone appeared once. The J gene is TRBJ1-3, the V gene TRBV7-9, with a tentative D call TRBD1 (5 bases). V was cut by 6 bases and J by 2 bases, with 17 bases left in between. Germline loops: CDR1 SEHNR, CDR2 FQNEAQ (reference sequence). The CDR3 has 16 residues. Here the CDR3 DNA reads TGTGCCAGCAGACCCATTGAGGGGCGGACTGGAAACACCATATATTTT. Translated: CASRPIEGRTGNTIYF.

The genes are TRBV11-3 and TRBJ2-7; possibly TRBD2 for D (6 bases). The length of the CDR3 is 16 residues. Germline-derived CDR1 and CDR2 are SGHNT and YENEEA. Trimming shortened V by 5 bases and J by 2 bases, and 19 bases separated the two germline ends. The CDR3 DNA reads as TGTGCCAGCAGCCCCGGAGGGCAGGGACCGACCTACGAGCAGTACTTC. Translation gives CASSPGGQGPTYEQYF.

The CDR3 loop reads CASSYSRGRGTDTQYF. The CDR3 DNA follows: TGTGCCAGCAGTTACTCGAGGGGGCGAGGCACAGATACGCAGTATTTT. The rearrangement joins TRBV6-5 to TRBJ2-3; 7 bases line up with TRBD1. CDR3 length equals 16 residues. Trimming removed 0 bases from V and 1 base from J; junction bases left unmatched: 4. The germline V gene has CDR1 MNHEY and CDR2 SVGAGI.

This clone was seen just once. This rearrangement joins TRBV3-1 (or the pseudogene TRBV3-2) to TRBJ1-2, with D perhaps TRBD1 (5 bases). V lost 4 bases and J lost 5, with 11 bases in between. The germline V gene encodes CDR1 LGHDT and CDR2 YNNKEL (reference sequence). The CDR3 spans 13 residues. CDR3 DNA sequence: TGTGCCAGCAGCCGAGGGGCTCGGTATGGCTACACCTTC. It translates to CASSRGARYGYTF.

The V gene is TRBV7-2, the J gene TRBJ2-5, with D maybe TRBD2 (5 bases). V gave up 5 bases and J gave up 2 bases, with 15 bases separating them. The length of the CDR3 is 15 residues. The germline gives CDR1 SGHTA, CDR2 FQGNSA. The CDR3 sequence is CASSPVLAAQETQYF. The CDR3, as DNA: TGTGCCAGCAGCCCCGTTCTAGCCGCACAAGAGACCCAGTACTTC.

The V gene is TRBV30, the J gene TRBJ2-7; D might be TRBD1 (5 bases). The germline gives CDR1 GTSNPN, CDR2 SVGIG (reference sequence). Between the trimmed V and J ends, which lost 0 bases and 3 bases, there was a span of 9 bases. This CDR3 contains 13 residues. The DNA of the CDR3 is TGTGCCTGGAGTGTAGCAGGGCTCTACGAGCAGTACTTC. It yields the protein CAWSVAGLYEQYF.

CDR3 residues: CASSHLDSSSYNSPLHF. The CDR3 DNA follows: TGCGCCAGCAGCCACCTCGACTCGAGCTCCTATAATTCACCCCTCCACTTT. The chain joins TRBV4-1 to TRBJ1-6; D is undetermined. Germline values: CDR1 MGHRA, CDR2 YSYEKL. V was trimmed by 3 bases and J by 0 bases, leaving 12 bases between them. The CDR3 is 17 amino acids.

Here the CDR3 reads CASSLAAGLGEAFF. CDR3 bases: TGTGCCAGCAGTCTGGCCGCAGGGCTTGGTGAAGCTTTCTTT. V gene TRBV5-4 combines with J gene TRBJ1-1; possible D gene TRBD1, 5 bases. In germline, CDR1 is SGHNT, CDR2 YYREEE (reference sequence). V was clipped by 5 bases and J by 7 bases, with 18 bases between them. This CDR3 is built from 14 residues. The full variable domain, completed using reference TRBV5-4 and TRBJ1-1, is ETGVTQSPTHLIKTRGQQVTLRCSSQSGHNTVSWYQQALGQGPQFIFQYYREEENGRGNFPPRFSGLQFPNYSSELNVNALELDDSALYLCASSLAAGLGEAFFGQGTRLTVV.

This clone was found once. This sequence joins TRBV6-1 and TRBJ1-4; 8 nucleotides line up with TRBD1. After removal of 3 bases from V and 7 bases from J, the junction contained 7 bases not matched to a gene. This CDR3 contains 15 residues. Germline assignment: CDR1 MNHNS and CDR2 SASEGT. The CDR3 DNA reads TGTGCCAGCAGTGACGACAGGGGCAAGCTTGAAAAACTGTTTTTT. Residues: CASSDDRGKLEKLFF.

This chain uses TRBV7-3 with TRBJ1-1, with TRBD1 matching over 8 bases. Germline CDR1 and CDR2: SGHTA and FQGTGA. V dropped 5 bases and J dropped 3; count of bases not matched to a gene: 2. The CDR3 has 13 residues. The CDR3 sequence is CASSHRGDTEAFF. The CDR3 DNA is TGTGCCAGCAGCCACAGGGGGGACACTGAAGCTTTCTTT.

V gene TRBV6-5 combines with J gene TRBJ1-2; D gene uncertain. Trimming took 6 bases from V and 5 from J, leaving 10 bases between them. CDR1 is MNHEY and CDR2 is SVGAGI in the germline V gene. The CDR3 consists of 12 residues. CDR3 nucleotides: TGTGCCAGCAGAATGGACGGTTATGGCTACACCTTC. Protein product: CASRMDGYGYTF.

This CDR3 is CASSLAVLGSPNTEAFF. In DNA form, the CDR3 reads TGCGCCAGCAGCTTGGCGGTTTTGGGCAGCCCGAACACTGAAGCTTTCTTT. This sequence joins TRBV5-1 and TRBJ1-1; D gene uncertain. Germline V gene data show CDR1 as SGHRS and CDR2 as YFSETQ. The CDR3 is made up of 17 amino acids. V lost 0 bases to trimming and J lost 1 base, with 16 bases between them.

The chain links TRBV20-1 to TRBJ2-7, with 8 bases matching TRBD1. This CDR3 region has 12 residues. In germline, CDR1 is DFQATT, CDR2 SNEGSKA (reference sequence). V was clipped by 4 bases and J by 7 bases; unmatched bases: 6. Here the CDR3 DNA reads TGCAGTGCTACTGACAGGGGAGATGAGCAGTACGTC. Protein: CSATDRGDEQYV.

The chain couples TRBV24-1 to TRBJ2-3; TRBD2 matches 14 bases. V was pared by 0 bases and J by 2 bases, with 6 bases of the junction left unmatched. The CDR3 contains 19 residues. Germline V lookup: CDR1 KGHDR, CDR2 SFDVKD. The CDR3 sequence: CATSDLPGLAGGLTDTQYF. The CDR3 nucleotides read TGTGCCACCAGTGATTTGCCCGGACTAGCGGGGGGACTCACAGATACGCAGTATTTT.

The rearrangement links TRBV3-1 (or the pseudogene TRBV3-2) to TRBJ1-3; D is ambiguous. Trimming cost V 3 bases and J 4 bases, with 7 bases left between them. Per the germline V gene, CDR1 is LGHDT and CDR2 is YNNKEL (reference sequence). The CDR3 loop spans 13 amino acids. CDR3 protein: CASSQGNGNTIYF. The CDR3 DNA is TGTGCCAGCAGCCAGGGAAACGGAAACACCATATATTTT.

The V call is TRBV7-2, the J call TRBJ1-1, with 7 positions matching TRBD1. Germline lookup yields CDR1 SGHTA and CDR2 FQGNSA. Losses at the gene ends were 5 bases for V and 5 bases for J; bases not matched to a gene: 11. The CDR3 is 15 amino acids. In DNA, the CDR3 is TGTGCCAGCAGCCCCGCCCCAGGGGGGGGGACTGAAGCTTTCTTT. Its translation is CASSPAPGGGTEAFF.

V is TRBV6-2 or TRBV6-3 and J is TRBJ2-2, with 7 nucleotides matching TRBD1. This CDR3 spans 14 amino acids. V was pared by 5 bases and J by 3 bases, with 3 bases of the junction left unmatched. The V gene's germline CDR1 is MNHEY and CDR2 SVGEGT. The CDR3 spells CASSTDRDTGELFF. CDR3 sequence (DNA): TGTGCCAGCAGTACAGACAGGGACACCGGGGAGCTGTTTTTT.

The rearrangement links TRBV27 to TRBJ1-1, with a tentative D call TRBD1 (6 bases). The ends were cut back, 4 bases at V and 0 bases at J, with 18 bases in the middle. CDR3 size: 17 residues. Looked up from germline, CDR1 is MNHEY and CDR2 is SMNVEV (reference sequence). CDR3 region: CASSSSTGRNLNTEAFF. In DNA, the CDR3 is TGTGCCAGCAGTTCGTCGACAGGCAGGAACCTGAACACTGAAGCTTTCTTT.

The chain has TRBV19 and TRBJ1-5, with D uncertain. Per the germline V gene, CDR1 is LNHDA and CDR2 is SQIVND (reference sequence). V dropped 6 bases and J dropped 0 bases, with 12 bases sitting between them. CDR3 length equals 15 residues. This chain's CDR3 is CASSAWTYSNQPQHF. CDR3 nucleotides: TGTGCCAGTAGCGCATGGACTTATAGCAATCAGCCCCAGCATTTT. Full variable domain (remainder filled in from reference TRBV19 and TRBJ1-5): DGGITQSPKYLFRKEGQNVTLSCEQNLNHDAMYWYRQDPGQGLRLIYYSQIVNDFQKGDIAEGYSVSREKKESFPLTVTSAQKNPTAFYLCASSAWTYSNQPQHFGDGTRLSIL.

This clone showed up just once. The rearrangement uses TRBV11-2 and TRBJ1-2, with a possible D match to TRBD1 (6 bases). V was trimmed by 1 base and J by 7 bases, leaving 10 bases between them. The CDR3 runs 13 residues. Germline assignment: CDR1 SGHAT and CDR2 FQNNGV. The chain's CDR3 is CASSLAQGSGYTF. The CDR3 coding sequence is TGTGCCAGCAGCTTAGCACAGGGAAGTGGCTACACCTTC.

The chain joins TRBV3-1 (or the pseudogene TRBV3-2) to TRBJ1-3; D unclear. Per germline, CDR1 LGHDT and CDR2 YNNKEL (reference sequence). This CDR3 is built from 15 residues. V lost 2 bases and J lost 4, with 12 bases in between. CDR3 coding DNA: TGTGCCAGCAGCCAATCGATGGGTTTCGGAAACACCATATATTTT. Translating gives CASSQSMGFGNTIYF.